This TCR beta chain was recovered during a study of a mutant IDH1 vaccine in newly diagnosed glioma. The wider study: Most patients had radiochemotherapy with temozolomide before enrollment; others had one alone.

Generated by immunoSEQ multiplex PCR, the TCRdb table keeps only in-frame clones and is missing some. The data hold tens of thousands of clones, with 65% to 90% observed a single time. This CDR3 has 16 amino acids. Germline V gives CDR1 SGHRS, CDR2 YFSETQ. Trimming removed 1 base from V and 0 bases from J, with 14 bases in between. Study-wide points: Altogether, 85% to 95% of patients exhibited vaccine-induced immune responses.

As for this clone: Its antigen is currently unknown.

The time point is: baseline, week 1 (first vaccination visit). Documented treatment: pre-vaccination baseline after standard-of-care therapy. The rearrangement joins TRBV5-1 to TRBJ2-7; no reliable D call. The source was PBMCs, collected from a glioma patient treated with radiotherapy, temozolomide or both. The sequence came from a man aged 25 to 40 with glioma. As DNA, the CDR3 is TGCGCCAGCAGCTTGTTTGGGTCAATTACCTCCTACGAGCAGTACTTC. It codes for CASSLFGSITSYEQYF.